These T cell receptor beta chains were read from a single sample in a study of OX40 agonist ivuxolimab in advanced cancers. TCRdb's copy holds only in-frame clones and misses some; the assay was immunoSEQ multiplex PCR. There are around 80,000 clones in the sample; 91% occur only once, and about 2.5% lies in the top ten. Sequencing was performed on CD4+ or CD8+ T cells sorted from blood, taken in a trial of the OX40 agonist ivuxolimab. These receptors were collected from an adult with an advanced solid tumor such as melanoma, head and neck, liver or kidney cancer. The CDR3 runs from the conserved cysteine through the conserved F or W. D genes are given only for firm matches. Not all rows give a size; the values are once, few, many and, for expanded clones, a class.

d_call	clone_size	j_call	v_call	cdr3_aa	cdr3_nt
-	-	TRBJ2-1	TRBV29-1	CSVDDNNEQFF	TGCAGCGTCGACGACAACAATGAGCAGTTCTTC
-	-	TRBJ1-1	TRBV2	CASSEILSGGAFF	TGTGCCAGCAGTGAAATTCTATCCGGGGGAGCTTTCTTT
-	-	TRBJ2-7	TRBV19	CASSIGYLQYF	TGTGCCAGTAGTATCGGGTATCTACAGTACTTC
-	-	TRBJ2-1	TRBV12-5	CASGLSLNNEQFF	TGTGCTAGTGGTTTGTCTCTAAACAATGAGCAGTTCTTC
TRBD1	-	TRBJ1-1	TRBV5-1	CASSPRDRVGRTEAFF	TGCGCCAGCAGCCCCCGGGACAGGGTAGGGCGCACTGAAGCTTTCTTT
TRBD1	-	TRBJ2-6	TRBV19	CASRTWDRGAGANVLTF	TGTGCCAGTAGAACCTGGGACAGGGGAGCTGGGGCCAACGTCCTGACTTTC
TRBD2	-	TRBJ2-7	TRBV10-2	CASSGLAGGPYEQYF	TGCGCCAGCAGTGGACTAGCGGGAGGGCCCTACGAGCAGTACTTC
-	once	TRBJ2-5	TRBV6-1	CASRARGSSPRYF	TGTGCCAGCAGGGCCCGGGGCTCATCCCCCCGGTACTTC
TRBD2	-	TRBJ2-2	TRBV25-1	CASRREGSNTGELFF	TGTGCCAGCAGGAGGGAGGGTTCGAACACCGGGGAGCTGTTTTTT
TRBD1	-	TRBJ1-2	TRBV28	CASSSGWTGAGYTF	TGTGCCAGCTCAAGTGGTTGGACAGGGGCCGGCTACACCTTC
-	-	TRBJ1-3	TRBV13	CASRAGSGNTIYF	TGTGCCAGCAGGGCAGGCTCTGGAAACACCATATATTTT
-	-	TRBJ2-3	TRBV11-2	CASSSGGGTDTQYF	TGTGCCAGCAGCAGCGGTGGGGGGACAGATACGCAGTATTTT
-	medium-sized	TRBJ1-3	TRBV6-1	CASSDGGAYISGNTIYF	TGTGCCAGCAGTGATGGGGGAGCGTACATCTCTGGAAACACCATATATTTT
-	-	TRBJ1-1	TRBV27	CASSLGRGTEAFF	TGTGCCAGCAGTTTGGGGCGCGGGACTGAAGCTTTCTTT
-	-	TRBJ2-3	TRBV7-6	CASSLNPPRTDTQYF	TGTGCCAGCAGCTTAAATCCCCCTCGCACAGATACGCAGTATTTT
-	-	TRBJ2-3	TRBV5-1	CASSKTNRAGADTQYF	TGCGCCAGCAGTAAGACTAACAGGGCGGGTGCAGATACGCAGTATTTT
TRBD1	-	TRBJ2-5	TRBV6-1	CASSDRGLKETQYF	TGTGCCAGCAGTGACAGGGGGCTTAAAGAGACCCAGTACTTC
-	-	TRBJ1-5	TRBV6-5	CASSYGFGSNQPQHF	TGTGCCAGCAGTTACGGCTTTGGAAGCAATCAGCCCCAGCATTTT
TRBD1	-	TRBJ2-3	TRBV18	CASSPPEGTGVADTQYF	TGTGCCAGCTCACCACCGGAGGGGACAGGGGTCGCAGATACGCAGTATTTT
TRBD2	-	TRBJ2-4	TRBV28	CASIQSLRGGTSRKDIQYF	TGTGCCAGCATTCAATCCCTAAGGGGGGGGACTAGCAGGAAGGACATTCAGTACTTC
TRBD1	-	TRBJ1-2	TRBV7-2	CASSPGQGAGGYTF	TGTGCCAGCAGCCCAGGACAGGGGGCGGGCGGCTACACCTTC
-	-	TRBJ2-7	TRBV6-5	CASSQQLMGEQYF	TGTGCCAGCAGTCAACAGCTAATGGGCGAGCAGTACTTC
-	-	TRBJ1-5	TRBV30	CAWSPKGGNQPQHF	TGTGCCTGGAGTCCTAAAGGGGGTAATCAGCCCCAGCATTTT
-	-	TRBJ1-1	TRBV30	CAWSFWAGEAFF	TGTGCCTGGAGTTTCTGGGCAGGCGAAGCTTTCTTT
-	-	TRBJ2-7	TRBV30	CAWSEGVGYEQYF	TGTGCCTGGAGCGAGGGGGTGGGCTACGAGCAGTACTTC
-	-	TRBJ2-1	TRBV18	CASSPGLARDEQFF	TGTGCCAGCTCACCCGGACTGGCCCGCGATGAGCAGTTCTTC
-	-	TRBJ1-5	TRBV6-1	CASTRGDAGNQPQHF	TGTGCCAGCACCCGAGGGGACGCCGGCAATCAGCCCCAGCATTTT
TRBD1	once	TRBJ2-7	TRBV28	CASNNRGWSYEQYF	TGTGCCAGCAACAACAGGGGATGGAGCTACGAGCAGTACTTC
-	-	TRBJ2-5	TRBV5-1	CASSLGGVQETQYF	TGCGCCAGCAGCTTGGGAGGGGTCCAAGAGACCCAGTACTTC
-	-	TRBJ2-1	TRBV9	CASSATGLDVPHEQFF	TGTGCCAGCAGCGCGACAGGTTTGGACGTCCCCCATGAGCAGTTCTTC
-	-	TRBJ2-7	TRBV20-1	CSAPDAYEQYF	TGCAGTGCTCCGGACGCTTACGAGCAGTACTTC
-	-	TRBJ2-7	TRBV28	CASSLGLAPSEQYF	TGTGCCAGCAGTTTAGGGCTAGCCCCCTCCGAGCAGTACTTC
TRBD1	-	TRBJ2-7	TRBV28	CASNIQGDREQYF	TGTGCCAGCAATATCCAGGGGGATCGCGAGCAGTACTTC
-	-	TRBJ1-4	TRBV20-1	CSAAHEKLFF	TGCAGTGCCGCGCACGAAAAACTGTTTTTT
-	-	TRBJ2-5	TRBV11-3	CASSTGLQGETQYF	TGTGCCAGCAGCACAGGCCTGCAGGGAGAGACCCAGTACTTC
TRBD1	-	TRBJ1-2	TRBV18	CASSPGQGPYYGYTF	TGTGCCAGCTCACCTGGACAGGGTCCATACTATGGCTACACCTTC
TRBD1	-	TRBJ2-2	TRBV9	CASSAQGAPNTGELFF	TGTGCCAGCAGCGCACAGGGGGCACCGAACACCGGGGAGCTGTTTTTT
-	-	TRBJ1-6	TRBV15	CATSRAETPLHF	TGTGCCACCAGCAGAGCCGAGACACCCCTCCACTTT
TRBD2	-	TRBJ2-1	TRBV2	CASSERREGFGEQFF	TGTGCCAGCAGTGAACGGCGGGAGGGCTTTGGAGAGCAGTTCTTC
-	-	TRBJ1-3	TRBV28	CASSLGAGPGNTIYF	TGTGCCAGCAGTTTAGGGGCAGGGCCAGGAAACACCATATATTTT
-	-	TRBJ1-1	TRBV15	CATSRDLGGAFF	TGTGCCACCAGCAGAGATCTTGGGGGAGCTTTCTTT
-	-	TRBJ1-2	TRBV28	CASSLAGYGYTF	TGTGCCAGCAGTTTGGCAGGCTATGGCTACACCTTC
TRBD1	few	TRBJ2-6	TRBV9	CASSRGQVGSGANVLTF	TGTGCCAGCAGCAGAGGACAGGTTGGCTCTGGGGCCAACGTCCTGACTTTC
-	-	TRBJ1-5	TRBV16	CASSQSNGGVNQPQHF	TGTGCCAGCAGCCAATCTAACGGGGGAGTCAATCAGCCCCAGCATTTT
-	-	TRBJ1-1	TRBV27	CASSWYSGAPGTEAFF	TGTGCCAGCAGTTGGTACTCGGGGGCGCCGGGCACTGAAGCTTTCTTT
-	-	TRBJ2-2	TRBV4-3	CASSQTGELFF	TGCGCCAGCAGCCAGACCGGGGAGCTGTTTTTT
-	once	TRBJ2-5	TRBV11-3	CASRPGHLGETQYF	TGTGCCAGCAGGCCGGGACATTTAGGCGAGACCCAGTACTTC
TRBD1	-	TRBJ1-1	TRBV5-1	CASSLVMDREAFF	TGCGCCAGCAGCTTGGTGATGGACAGGGAAGCTTTCTTT
TRBD1	-	TRBJ2-3	TRBV6-6	CASSLQGATADTQYF	TGTGCCAGCAGCTTACAGGGGGCGACGGCAGATACGCAGTATTTT
-	-	TRBJ1-2	TRBV7-2	CASSFRAGEGGYTF	TGTGCCAGCAGCTTTCGGGCAGGGGAGGGTGGCTACACCTTC